This T cell receptor (beta chain) came from a study of monozygotic twins with inflammatory bowel disease. Researchers put TCRalpha and TCRbeta cDNA through two nested PCRs lasting roughly 16 and 10 cycles. TCRdb reworked the 5' RACE reads into one entry per CDR3 protein, no DNA. The table counts around 150,000 distinct CDR3 sequences; roughly 2.4% lies in the top ten. The length of the CDR3 is 15 residues. Germline V gene data show CDR1 as SGHTA and CDR2 as FQGNSA. The sequenced material came from blood. V is TRBV7-2 and J is TRBJ2-7; TCRdb outputs TRBD1, but without DNA this stays unchecked. This TCR came from a human donor with ulcerative colitis or Crohn's disease, or a healthy co-twin of an affected twin (not recorded which). This CDR3 is CASSLPGSPSYEQYF.